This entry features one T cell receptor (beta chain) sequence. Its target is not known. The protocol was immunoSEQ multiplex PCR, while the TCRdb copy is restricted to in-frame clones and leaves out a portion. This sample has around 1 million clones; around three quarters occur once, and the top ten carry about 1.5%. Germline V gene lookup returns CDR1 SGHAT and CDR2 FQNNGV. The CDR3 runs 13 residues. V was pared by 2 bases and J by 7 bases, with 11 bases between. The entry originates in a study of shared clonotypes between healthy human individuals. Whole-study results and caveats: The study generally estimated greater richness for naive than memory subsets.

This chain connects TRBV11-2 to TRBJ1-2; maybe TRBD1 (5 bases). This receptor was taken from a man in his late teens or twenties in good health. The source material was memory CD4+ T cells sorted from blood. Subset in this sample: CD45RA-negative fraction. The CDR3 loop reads CASSLRREGGYTF. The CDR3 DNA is TGTGCCAGCAGCTTACGCAGGGAGGGTGGCTACACCTTC.